These 6 T cell receptor beta chains were all obtained from the same sample, sequenced in a study of blood T cell repertoires in COVID-19. TCRdb's copy holds only in-frame clones and misses some; the assay was immunoSEQ multiplex PCR. Of roughly 49,000 clones in the sample, roughly 90% were seen once. Sequencing was performed on peripheral blood. Source of these receptors: an elderly woman with acute or convalescent COVID-19.

The CDR3 DNA reads as TGTGCCAGCAGCAACCCTGGACTAGCGGGAGGGCCCCTTGACACCGGGGAGCTGTTTTTT. Translated, it gives CASSNPGLAGGPLDTGELFF. V and J are TRBV11-3 and TRBJ2-2; 15 bases are shared with TRBD2. Germline V gene sequence: CDR1 SGHNT, CDR2 YENEEA. The V and J ends lost 5 bases and 3 bases, in that order; junction bases with no gene match: 13. CDR3 length equals 20 residues.

The chain couples TRBV12-1 to TRBJ1-1. TRBV12-1 counts as a pseudogene. This CDR3 is built from 18 residues. The CDR3 DNA reads TGTGCCAGCAGCCGCCAGCGGAGGAAAATAGTAGTGAACACTGAAGCTTTCTTT. Protein sequence: CASSRQRRKIVVNTEAFF.

The rearrangement joins TRBV6-5 to TRBJ2-2; TRBD2 agrees at 9 bases. The V segment lost 5 bases and the J segment 9 bases; nucleotides outside the gene matches: 4. The CDR3 totals 13 residues. CDR1 and CDR2 (germline): MNHEY, SVGAGI. The CDR3 spells CASSPGTSRELFF. CDR3 DNA sequence: TGTGCCAGCAGTCCCGGGACTAGCAGGGAGCTGTTTTTT.

The genes are TRBV2 and TRBJ1-3, with a weak D call TRBD1 (5 bases). Germline loops: CDR1 SNHLY, CDR2 FYNNEI. The CDR3 totals 13 residues. V lost 6 bases and J lost 7, with 13 bases in between. The CDR3 spells CASRDNSWNTIYF. CDR3 nucleotide sequence: TGTGCCAGCAGGGACAACAGTTGGAACACCATATATTTT.

The chain employs TRBV6-6 and TRBJ2-2; TRBD2 matches 7 bases. Germline trimming cut 4 bases from V and 7 bases from J; bases unmatched to any gene: 6. Germline CDR1 MNHNY, CDR2 SVGAGI (reference sequence). CDR3 length: 14 residues. CDR3 DNA: TGTGCCAGCAGTTCCGGGGGGTTTAACGGGGAGCTGTTTTTT. Protein: CASSSGGFNGELFF.

The gene calls are TRBV2 and TRBJ1-4, with a possible D match to TRBD1 (6 bases). Trimming cost V 6 bases and J 8 bases, with 16 bases left between them. The CDR3 has 14 residues. Germline-derived CDR1 and CDR2 are SNHLY and FYNNEI. CDR3 bases: TGTGCCAGCAGCGTCGACAGGCTGGGGGAAAAACTGTTTTTT. It yields the protein CASSVDRLGEKLFF.